A single sample gave rise to the 24 T cell receptor beta chains below, sequenced in a study of beta chain features in type 1 diabetes. Reverse transcription of all isolated RNA meant that expressed TCRB transcripts were sequenced. Repertoires were generated with immunoSEQ multiplex PCR, while TCRdb's copy carries only in-frame clones and drops some. Altogether more than 250,000 clones are present, roughly 22% being singletons, with the ten largest covering 0.028%. Study-wide points: Type 1 diabetes patients showed a moderate but significant shortening of TCRB CDR3s in all four CD4+ subsets.

These receptors' targets are unknown. Sequences were obtained from naive CD4+ T cells from blood. Receptors were obtained from a woman between 40 and 50 years old with type 1 diabetes.

J is TRBJ2-2 and V is TRBV5-1; 10 bases agree with TRBD1. Per germline, CDR1 SGHRS and CDR2 YFSETQ. V gave up 7 bases and J gave up 6 bases; unmatched junction bases: 9. This CDR3 spans 15 amino acids. CDR3 protein: CASVPGQGFAGELFF. CDR3 nucleotide sequence: TGCGCCAGCGTACCGGGACAGGGGTTCGCCGGGGAGCTGTTTTTT.

This clone occurred a few times. The CDR3 reads CASSQAGQGRNEQFF. CDR3 in DNA: TGCGCCAGCAGCCAGGCGGGACAGGGGCGCAATGAGCAGTTCTTC. The rearrangement joins TRBV4-3 to TRBJ2-1, with TRBD1 identical over 10 bases. The germline gives CDR1 LGHNA, CDR2 YSLEER. J lost 6 bases, V lost 3 bases, and 5 bases had no gene match. This CDR3 spans 15 amino acids.

There are a few counts of this clone. Distinct nucleotide sequences in the sample also encode this CDR3. The chain recombines TRBV7-2 with TRBJ1-5; D is perhaps TRBD1 (5 bases). The CDR3 spans 13 residues. Trimming took 3 bases from V and 4 from J, leaving 7 bases between them. Germline V gives CDR1 SGHTA, CDR2 FQGNSA. The CDR3 nucleotides are TGTGCCAGCAGCTTTCGGGGGAATCAGCCCCAGCATTTT. It yields the protein CASSFRGNQPQHF.

This clone has more than one count but fewer than ten. The V and J genes are TRBV4-3 and TRBJ2-5; D gene ambiguous. Germline CDR1 reads LGHNA; CDR2 reads YSLEER. Trimming left V 5 bases short and J 4 bases short, with 11 bases between. The CDR3 contains 13 residues. DNA for the CDR3: TGCGCCAGCAGCGCGCGCAACGGAGAGACCCAGTACTTC. Protein: CASSARNGETQYF.

The V gene is TRBV6-5, the J gene TRBJ2-3; 10 nucleotides agree with TRBD2. Germline V gene sequence: CDR1 MNHEY, CDR2 SVGAGI. With 8 bases clipped from V and 6 bases from J, the junction kept 5 bases outside the gene matches. This CDR3 is 13 amino acids long. This CDR3 is CASLAGVSDTQYF. The CDR3 DNA sequence: TGTGCCAGCCTAGCGGGAGTTTCCGATACGCAGTATTTT.

The chain links TRBV15 to TRBJ1-5; TRBD1 agrees at 7 bases. Per germline, CDR1 LNHNV and CDR2 YYDKDF (reference sequence). Trimming cost V 0 bases and J 0 bases; bases outside gene matches: 8. CDR3 size: 18 residues. CDR3 DNA sequence: TGTGCCACCAGCAGAGATCTTGGGGGACAGTATAGCAATCAGCCCCAGCATTTT. Its protein product is CATSRDLGGQYSNQPQHF. Full variable domain (rest looked up from reference TRBV15 and TRBJ1-5): DAMVIQNPRYQVTQFGKPVTLSCSQTLNHNVMYWYQQKSSQAPKLLFHYYDKDFNNEADTPDNFQSRRPNTSFCFLDIRSPGLGDTAMYLCATSRDLGGQYSNQPQHFGDGTRLSIL.

CDR3 sequence reads: CASSWGDSTYNEQFF. The CDR3 DNA sequence: TGTGCCAGCTCATGGGGCGACTCGACCTACAATGAGCAGTTCTTC. The J gene is TRBJ2-1, the V gene TRBV18, with a weak D call TRBD1 (5 bases). The germline V and J ends were trimmed by 5 bases and 2 bases, with 13 bases remaining between them. The CDR3 consists of 15 residues. The germline V gene encodes CDR1 KGHSH and CDR2 LQKENI.

This sequence joins TRBV9 and TRBJ1-1; D uncertain. The CDR3 has 15 amino acids. Looked up from germline, CDR1 is SGDLS and CDR2 is YYNGEE. Trimming took off 2 bases at V and 0 bases at J, with 11 bases between the two ends. The CDR3 is CASSVLGSMNTEAFF. The CDR3 nucleotides are TGTGCCAGCAGCGTCCTGGGCAGCATGAACACTGAAGCTTTCTTT.

The V call is TRBV29-1, the J call TRBJ2-1; D remains ambiguous. The length of the CDR3 is 12 residues. The germline gives CDR1 SQVTM, CDR2 ANQGSEA. With 4 bases removed from V and 5 bases from J, the gap between germline ends came to 9 bases. The CDR3 DNA reads TGCAGCGTTGGGTTTAGAAACAATGAGCAGTTCTTC. It codes for CSVGFRNNEQFF.

This clone came up a few times. Other DNA sequences of this sample code for an identical CDR3. The chain links TRBV18 to TRBJ2-7; the D is unclear. V lost 0 bases, J lost 2 bases, and 5 bases lay in between. The germline V gene has CDR1 KGHSH and CDR2 LQKENI. The CDR3 consists of 13 residues. The CDR3 coding sequence is TGTGCCAGCTCACCACCGGGCACCTACGAGCAGTACTTC. It specifies CASSPPGTYEQYF.

This clone was seen more than once but under ten times. This rearrangement joins TRBV9 to TRBJ1-1, with 10 positions matching TRBD1. Germline V CDR1 and CDR2: SGDLS, YYNGEE. The CDR3 loop spans 15 amino acids. Germline trimming cut 0 bases from V and 4 bases from J; bases unmatched to any gene: 3. This CDR3 reads CASSVGGDRGTEAFF. For the CDR3, the DNA is TGTGCCAGCAGCGTAGGGGGGGACAGGGGCACTGAAGCTTTCTTT.

This chain connects TRBV10-3 to TRBJ1-1, with D possibly matching TRBD1 (6 bases). Per the germline V gene, CDR1 is ENHRY and CDR2 is SYGVKD. The CDR3 consists of 14 residues. Trimming shortened V by 6 bases and J by 1 base, and 12 bases separated the two germline ends. CDR3: CAIRPGHQNTEAFF. CDR3 nucleotide sequence: TGTGCCATCAGACCGGGACATCAGAACACTGAAGCTTTCTTT.

The chain links TRBV9 to TRBJ2-1, with a weak D call TRBD2 (6 bases). The germline V gene encodes CDR1 SGDLS and CDR2 YYNGEE. V was trimmed by 0 bases and J by 0 bases, leaving 16 bases between them. CDR3 length: 18 residues. CDR3 sequence (DNA): TGTGCCAGCAGCGTAGAAGAAGGAGGGCTAGGCTCCTACAATGAGCAGTTCTTC. This encodes CASSVEEGGLGSYNEQFF.

The table lists this clone with a few counts. In DNA form, the CDR3 reads TGTGCCAGCAGTTTTGGGGAGGACTATGGCTACACCTTC. Translated: CASSFGEDYGYTF. The chain joins TRBV28 to TRBJ1-2; the D is unclear. V lost 3 bases and J 3 bases, leaving 8 bases between the germline ends. From germline, CDR1 is MDHEN and CDR2 SYDVKM. The CDR3 consists of 13 residues.

This clone was picked up a small number of times. The chain is built from TRBV7-3 and TRBJ2-1, with 9 bases fitting TRBD2. Germline CDR1 reads SGHTA; CDR2 reads FQGTGA. The length of the CDR3 is 17 residues. The J segment lost 0 bases and the V segment lost 5 bases, leaving 8 bases of the junction unmatched. The CDR3 loop reads CASSLIPSGTSYNEQFF. The DNA of the CDR3 is TGTGCCAGCAGCCTGATCCCTAGCGGGACCTCCTACAATGAGCAGTTCTTC.

This chain joins TRBV29-1 and TRBJ2-1; 10 nucleotides match TRBD2. The CDR3 extends over 16 amino acids. Germline CDR1 is SQVTM and CDR2 is ANQGSEA. The ends lost 3 bases at V and 10 bases at J; junction bases unmatched: 15. The CDR3 bases are TGCAGCGTTGAGAGAAGGAAAACTAGCGGGGTCGGGGAGCAGTTCTTC. Protein product: CSVERRKTSGVGEQFF.

This chain joins TRBV28 and TRBJ1-2; 9 bases line up with TRBD1. The germline CDR1 and CDR2 sequences are MDHEN and SYDVKM. CDR3 length: 16 residues. V lost 6 bases to trimming and J lost 2 bases; unmatched junction nucleotides: 10. The CDR3 protein is CASRTRDRARNYGYTF. The CDR3 DNA follows: TGTGCCAGCAGAACCCGGGACAGGGCCAGAAACTATGGCTACACCTTC.

The chain carries TRBV14 and TRBJ2-7; tentatively, D is TRBD1 (6 bases). CDR1 and CDR2 (germline): SGHDN, FVKESK. V was shortened by 0 bases and J by 2 bases, with 8 bases between the two germline ends. The CDR3 has 14 residues. The CDR3 region is CASSQEDRTYEQYF. The CDR3 nucleotides read TGTGCCAGCAGCCAAGAGGACAGAACCTACGAGCAGTACTTC.

This clone was detected only a few times. J is TRBJ1-1 and V is TRBV6-6; D unclear. Looked up from germline, CDR1 is MNHNY and CDR2 is SVGAGI (reference sequence). The germline V and J ends were trimmed by 10 bases and 3 bases, with 12 bases remaining between them. This CDR3 region has 12 residues. The CDR3 is CATIKGDTEAFF. CDR3 coding DNA: TGTGCCACCATCAAGGGAGACACTGAAGCTTTCTTT.

This clone was counted only a few times. The rearrangement links TRBV6-5 to TRBJ2-7, with TRBD1 identical over 7 bases. Looked up from germline, CDR1 is MNHEY and CDR2 is SVGAGI. The CDR3 spans 15 residues. J was trimmed by 1 base and V by 4 bases; bases with no gene match: 7. This CDR3 reads CASSSLLDRSYEQYF. CDR3 DNA: TGTGCCAGCAGTTCCTTACTGGACAGGTCCTACGAGCAGTACTTC.

In this sample, this clone turned up a few times. The chain couples TRBV7-9 to TRBJ1-6, with D possibly TRBD1 on 5 matching bases. The length of the CDR3 is 15 residues. Trimming shortened V by 3 bases and J by 7 bases, and 13 bases separated the two germline ends. CDR1 SEHNR and CDR2 FQNEAQ come from the germline V gene (reference sequence). DNA of the CDR3: TGTGCCAGCAGCTTTTCATCGGGGGGAAATTCACCCCTCCACTTT. As protein: CASSFSSGGNSPLHF.

This sequence joins TRBV5-1 and TRBJ2-1; 7 bases map to TRBD2. Germline V CDR1 and CDR2: SGHRS, YFSETQ. The CDR3 is 15 residues long. Trimming cost V 0 bases and J 4 bases; bases outside gene matches: 4. The CDR3, as DNA: TGCGCCAGCAGCTTGGTGGCTAGCGGTTACAATGAGCAGTTCTTC. Protein: CASSLVASGYNEQFF. Full variable domain (outside the CDR3, taken from reference TRBV5-1 and TRBJ2-1): KAGVTQTPRYLIKTRGQQVTLSCSPISGHRSVSWYQQTPGQGLQFLFEYFSETQRNKGNFPGRFSGRQFSNSRSEMNVSTLELGDSALYLCASSLVASGYNEQFFGPGTRLTVL.

The CDR3: CASSVNPRDSRRANYGYTF. The DNA of the CDR3 is TGTGCCAGCAGCGTCAACCCCCGGGACAGCCGAAGAGCTAACTATGGCTACACCTTC. The chain joins TRBV9 to TRBJ1-2; 7 bases align to TRBD1. The CDR3 extends over 19 amino acids. The trim removed 2 bases at V and 0 bases at J, leaving 16 bases unmatched. Looked up from germline, CDR1 is SGDLS and CDR2 is YYNGEE.

This chain connects TRBV5-1 to TRBJ2-3, with a weak D call TRBD2 (6 bases). Germline V gene data show CDR1 as SGHRS and CDR2 as YFSETQ. CDR3 length: 14 amino acids. Trimming left V 6 bases short and J 4 bases short, with 15 bases between. CDR3 amino acids: CASMGGWSSDTQYF. CDR3 in DNA: TGCGCCAGCATGGGGGGTTGGAGTTCAGATACGCAGTATTTT.